This TCR beta chain was profiled in a study of blood T cell repertoires in COVID-19. Study details: Donors in the United States, Italy and Spain gave samples during acute or convalescent COVID-19. Nucleic acid was either cDNA or gDNA, and it came from T cells, B-cell-depleted T cells, or PBMCs.

The authors' processing: Estimation of nucleated cell counts relied on the amplification of reference gene primers. Data came from immunoSEQ multiplex PCR; TCRdb stores just in-frame clones and leaves some out. D and trimming come from the DNA, and the V and J calls and clone size come from that table. The sample yields 300,000 or so clones, 80% to 90% seen once. This CDR3 has 16 residues. With V trimmed by 3 bases and J by 6 bases, 11 bases remained unmatched. From germline, CDR1 is MNHEY and CDR2 SMNVEV (reference sequence). The sequence was collected from a woman between 35 and 50 years old with acute or convalescent COVID-19. This chain uses TRBV27 with TRBJ1-5, with 7 bases aligning to TRBD1. Sequenced sample: peripheral blood. In nucleotides, the CDR3 is TGTGCCAGCAGTTTGGAAGGGGGCTCGATCGGTCAGCCCCAGCATTTT. This gives the protein CASSLEGGSIGQPQHF.